This T cell receptor beta chain was captured in a study of PD-1 blockade in classical Hodgkin lymphoma. Study-wide findings and caveats: Newly diagnosed patients were reported to exhibit reduced baseline TCR diversity relative to healthy donors.

The V end was cut by 2 bases, the J end by 3 bases, with 10 bases between. Per germline, CDR1 MDHEN and CDR2 SYDVKM. The CDR3 loop spans 14 amino acids. Concerning this clone: Its antigen is still unknown.

Time point denoted: newly diagnosed, previously untreated cHL patient sample. Purification of CD4+ T cells from thawed PBMCs was achieved by magnetic negative selection. Libraries were prepared by immunoSEQ multiplex PCR; TCRdb keeps only in-frame clonotypes and omits some of them. The profile shows around 31,000 clones, roughly 90% of them singletons. This sequence was found in a human donor with classical Hodgkin lymphoma. Sequencing was carried out using CD4+ T cells from blood. The rearrangement uses TRBV28 and TRBJ1-2, with D uncertain. The CDR3 sequence is CASSLSGGYYGYTF. In nucleotides, the CDR3 is TGTGCCAGCAGTTTAAGTGGCGGTTACTATGGCTACACCTTC.